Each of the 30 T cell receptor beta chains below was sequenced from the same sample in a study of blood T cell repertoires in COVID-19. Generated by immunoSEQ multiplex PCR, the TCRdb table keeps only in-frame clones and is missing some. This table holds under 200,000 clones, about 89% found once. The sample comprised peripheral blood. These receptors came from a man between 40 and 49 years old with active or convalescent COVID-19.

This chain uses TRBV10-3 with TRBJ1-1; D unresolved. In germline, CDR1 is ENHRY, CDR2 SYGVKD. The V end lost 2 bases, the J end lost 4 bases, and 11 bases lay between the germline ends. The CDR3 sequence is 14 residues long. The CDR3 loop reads CAISEVATATEAFF. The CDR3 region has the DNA TGTGCCATCAGTGAGGTAGCCACCGCCACTGAAGCTTTCTTT.

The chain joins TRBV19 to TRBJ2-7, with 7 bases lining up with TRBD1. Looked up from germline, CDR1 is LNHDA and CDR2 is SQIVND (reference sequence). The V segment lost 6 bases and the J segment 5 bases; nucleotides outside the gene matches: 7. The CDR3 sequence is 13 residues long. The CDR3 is CASSVTGSHEQYF. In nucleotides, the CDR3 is TGTGCCAGTAGCGTGACAGGGTCCCACGAGCAGTACTTC.

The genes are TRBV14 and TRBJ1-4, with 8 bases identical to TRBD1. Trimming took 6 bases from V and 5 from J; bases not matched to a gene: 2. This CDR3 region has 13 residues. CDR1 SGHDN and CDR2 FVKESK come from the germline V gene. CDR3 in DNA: TGTGCCAGCAGTCGGACAGGGAATGAAAAACTGTTTTTT. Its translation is CASSRTGNEKLFF.

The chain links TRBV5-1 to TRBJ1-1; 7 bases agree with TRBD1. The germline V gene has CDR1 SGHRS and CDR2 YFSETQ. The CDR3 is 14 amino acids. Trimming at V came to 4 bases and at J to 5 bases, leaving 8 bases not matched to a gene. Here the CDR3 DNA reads TGCGCCAGCAGCGTCACAGGGGCGGAAACTGAAGCTTTCTTT. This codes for CASSVTGAETEAFF.

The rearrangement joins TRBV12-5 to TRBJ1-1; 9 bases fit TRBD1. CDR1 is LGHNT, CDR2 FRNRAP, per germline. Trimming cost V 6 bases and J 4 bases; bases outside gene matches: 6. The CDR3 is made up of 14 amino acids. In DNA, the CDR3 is TGTGCTAGTGGGGGGACAGGGACCGGCACTGAAGCTTTCTTT. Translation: CASGGTGTGTEAFF.

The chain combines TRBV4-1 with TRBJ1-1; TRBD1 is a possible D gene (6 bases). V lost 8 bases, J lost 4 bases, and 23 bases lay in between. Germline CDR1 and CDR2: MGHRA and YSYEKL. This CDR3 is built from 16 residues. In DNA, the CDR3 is TGCGCCAGCTACGCTTCCCCGGCAGGGGCGCTCACTGAAGCTTTCTTT. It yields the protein CASYASPAGALTEAFF.

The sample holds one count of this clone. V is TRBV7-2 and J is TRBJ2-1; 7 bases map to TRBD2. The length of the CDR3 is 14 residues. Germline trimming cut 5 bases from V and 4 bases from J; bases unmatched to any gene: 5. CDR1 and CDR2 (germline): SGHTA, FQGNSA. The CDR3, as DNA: TGTGCCAGCAGCGGTCGGGGACTATACAATGAGCAGTTCTTC. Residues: CASSGRGLYNEQFF.

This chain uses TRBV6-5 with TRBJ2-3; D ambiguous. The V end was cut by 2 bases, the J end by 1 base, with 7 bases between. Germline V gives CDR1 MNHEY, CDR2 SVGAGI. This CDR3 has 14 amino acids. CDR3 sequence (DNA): TGTGCCAGCAGTTACCGAACGGGCACAGATACGCAGTATTTT. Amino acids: CASSYRTGTDTQYF.

In nucleotides, the CDR3 is TGTGCCAGTAGTATAGACGGGACAGGGGGTTTGTCACCCCTCCACTTT. Translation: CASSIDGTGGLSPLHF. The chain is built from TRBV19 and TRBJ1-6; 11 bases line up with TRBD1. Losses at the gene ends were 0 bases for V and 10 bases for J; bases not matched to a gene: 5. Germline CDR1 is LNHDA and CDR2 is SQIVND (reference sequence). The CDR3 is 16 amino acids. The full variable domain, rest sourced from reference TRBV19 and TRBJ1-6, is DGGITQSPKYLFRKEGQNVTLSCEQNLNHDAMYWYRQDPGQGLRLIYYSQIVNDFQKGDIAEGYSVSREKKESFPLTVTSAQKNPTAFYLCASSIDGTGGLSPLHFGNGTRLTVT.

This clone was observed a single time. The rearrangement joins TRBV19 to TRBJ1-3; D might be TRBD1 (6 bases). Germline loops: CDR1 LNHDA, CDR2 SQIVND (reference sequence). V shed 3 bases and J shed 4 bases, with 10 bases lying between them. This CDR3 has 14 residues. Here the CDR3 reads CASSMGAVGNTIYF. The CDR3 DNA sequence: TGTGCCAGTAGTATGGGGGCAGTCGGAAACACCATATATTTT.

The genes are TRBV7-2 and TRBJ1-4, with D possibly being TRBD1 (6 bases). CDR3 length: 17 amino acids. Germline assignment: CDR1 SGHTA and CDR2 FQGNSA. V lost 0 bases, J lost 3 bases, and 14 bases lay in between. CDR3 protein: CASSLAEQGRANEKLFF. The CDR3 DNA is TGTGCCAGCAGCTTAGCGGAACAGGGCAGAGCTAATGAAAAACTGTTTTTT.

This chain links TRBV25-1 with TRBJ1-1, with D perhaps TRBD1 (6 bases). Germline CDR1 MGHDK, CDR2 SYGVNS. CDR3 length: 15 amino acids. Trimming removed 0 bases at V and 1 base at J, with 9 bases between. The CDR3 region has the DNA TGTGCCAGCAGTGAATACGGGACACCGAACACTGAAGCTTTCTTT. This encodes CASSEYGTPNTEAFF.

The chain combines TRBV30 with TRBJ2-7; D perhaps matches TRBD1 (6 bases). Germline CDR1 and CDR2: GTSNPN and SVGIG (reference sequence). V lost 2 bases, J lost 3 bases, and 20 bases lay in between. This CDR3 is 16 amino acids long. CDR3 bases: TGTGCCTGGAGTCCTGGAGGAGGCAGGGGTTTCTACGAGCAGTACTTC. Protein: CAWSPGGGRGFYEQYF.

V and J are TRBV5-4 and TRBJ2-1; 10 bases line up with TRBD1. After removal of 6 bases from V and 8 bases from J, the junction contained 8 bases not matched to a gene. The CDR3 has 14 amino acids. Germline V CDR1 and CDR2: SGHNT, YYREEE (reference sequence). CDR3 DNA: TGTGCCAGCAACCGGGACAGGGGAGTCGATGAGCAGTTCTTC. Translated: CASNRDRGVDEQFF.

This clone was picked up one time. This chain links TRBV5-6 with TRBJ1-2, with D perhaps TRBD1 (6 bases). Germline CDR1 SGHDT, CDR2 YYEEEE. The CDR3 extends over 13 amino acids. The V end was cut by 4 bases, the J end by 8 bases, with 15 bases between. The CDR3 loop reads CASSPTGTGGYTF. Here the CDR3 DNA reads TGTGCCAGCAGCCCCACAGGGACGGGGGGCTACACCTTC.

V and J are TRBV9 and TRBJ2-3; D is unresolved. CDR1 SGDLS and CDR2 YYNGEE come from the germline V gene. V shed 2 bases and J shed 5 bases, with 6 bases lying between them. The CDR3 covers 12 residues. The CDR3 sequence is CASSVREDTQYF. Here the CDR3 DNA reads TGTGCCAGCAGCGTTAGAGAAGATACGCAGTATTTT.

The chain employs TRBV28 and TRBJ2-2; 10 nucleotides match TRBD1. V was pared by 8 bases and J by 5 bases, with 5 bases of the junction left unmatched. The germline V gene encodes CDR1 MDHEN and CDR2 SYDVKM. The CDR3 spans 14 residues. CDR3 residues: CASRQGARTGELFF. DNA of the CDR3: TGTGCCAGCCGACAGGGGGCAAGAACCGGGGAGCTGTTTTTT.

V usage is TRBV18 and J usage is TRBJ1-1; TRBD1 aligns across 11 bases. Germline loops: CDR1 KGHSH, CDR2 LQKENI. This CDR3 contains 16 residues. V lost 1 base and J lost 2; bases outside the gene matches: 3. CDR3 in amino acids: CASSPRDRGGNTEAFF. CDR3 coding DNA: TGTGCCAGCTCACCACGGGACAGGGGGGGAAACACTGAAGCTTTCTTT.

This chain's CDR3 is CASSEDPGGVSEQYF. The CDR3 DNA reads as TGTGCCAGCAGTGAAGACCCCGGAGGGGTAAGCGAGCAGTACTTC. The genes are TRBV6-1 and TRBJ2-7; D might be TRBD2 (6 bases). From germline, CDR1 is MNHNS and CDR2 SASEGT. Trimming removed 1 base at V and 6 bases at J, with 16 bases between. The CDR3 sequence is 15 residues long.

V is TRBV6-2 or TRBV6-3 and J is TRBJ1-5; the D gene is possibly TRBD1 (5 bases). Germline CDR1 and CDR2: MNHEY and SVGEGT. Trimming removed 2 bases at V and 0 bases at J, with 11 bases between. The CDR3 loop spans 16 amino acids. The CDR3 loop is CASSYRVGGSNQPQHF. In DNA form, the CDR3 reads TGTGCCAGCAGTTACAGGGTCGGGGGTAGCAATCAGCCCCAGCATTTT.

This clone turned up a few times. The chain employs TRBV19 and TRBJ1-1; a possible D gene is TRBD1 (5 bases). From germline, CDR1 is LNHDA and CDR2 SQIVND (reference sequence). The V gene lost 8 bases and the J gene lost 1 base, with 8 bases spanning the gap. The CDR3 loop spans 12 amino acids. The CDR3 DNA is TGTGCCAGTTTTGACAGGAACACTGAAGCTTTCTTT. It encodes CASFDRNTEAFF.

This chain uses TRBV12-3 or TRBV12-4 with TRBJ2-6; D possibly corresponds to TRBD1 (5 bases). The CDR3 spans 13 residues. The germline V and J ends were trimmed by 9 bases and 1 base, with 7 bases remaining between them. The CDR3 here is CASGASGANVLTF. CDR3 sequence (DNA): TGTGCCAGTGGGGCTTCTGGGGCCAACGTCCTGACTTTC.

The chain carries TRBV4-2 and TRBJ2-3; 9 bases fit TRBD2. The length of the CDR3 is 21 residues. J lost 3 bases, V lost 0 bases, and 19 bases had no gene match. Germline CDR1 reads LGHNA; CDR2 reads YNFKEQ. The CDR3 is CASSQEFGGAGGPTATDTQYF. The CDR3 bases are TGTGCCAGCAGCCAAGAGTTCGGAGGAGCGGGGGGCCCCACCGCTACAGATACGCAGTATTTT.

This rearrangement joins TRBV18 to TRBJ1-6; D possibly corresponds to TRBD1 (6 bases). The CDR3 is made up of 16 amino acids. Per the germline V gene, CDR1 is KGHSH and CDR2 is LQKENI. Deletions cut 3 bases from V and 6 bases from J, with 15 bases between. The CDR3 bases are TGTGCCAGCTCACCGGACAGTCTGAAGGTTAATTCACCCCTCCACTTT. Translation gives CASSPDSLKVNSPLHF.

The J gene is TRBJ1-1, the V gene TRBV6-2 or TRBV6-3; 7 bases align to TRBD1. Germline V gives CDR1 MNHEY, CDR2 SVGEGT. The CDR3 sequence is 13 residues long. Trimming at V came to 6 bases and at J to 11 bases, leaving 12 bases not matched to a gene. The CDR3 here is CASSPQTGLSAFF. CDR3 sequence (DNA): TGTGCCAGCAGCCCTCAGACAGGGCTTTCCGCTTTCTTT.

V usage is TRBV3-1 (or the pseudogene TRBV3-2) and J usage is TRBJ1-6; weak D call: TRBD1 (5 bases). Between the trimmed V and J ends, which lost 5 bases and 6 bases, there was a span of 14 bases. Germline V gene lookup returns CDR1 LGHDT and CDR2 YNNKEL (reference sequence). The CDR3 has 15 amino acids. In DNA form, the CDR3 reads TGTGCCAGCAGCGCCCGGGGGGGTCCTAATTCACCCCTCCACTTT. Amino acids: CASSARGGPNSPLHF.

CDR3 amino acids: CASSPGGVGQPQHF. The CDR3 region has the DNA TGCGCCAGCAGCCCCGGCGGGGTTGGGCAGCCCCAGCATTTT. The genes are TRBV5-1 and TRBJ1-5, with D uncertain. This CDR3 region has 14 residues. Trimming removed 4 bases from V and 7 bases from J, with 15 bases in between. The germline CDR1 and CDR2 sequences are SGHRS and YFSETQ.

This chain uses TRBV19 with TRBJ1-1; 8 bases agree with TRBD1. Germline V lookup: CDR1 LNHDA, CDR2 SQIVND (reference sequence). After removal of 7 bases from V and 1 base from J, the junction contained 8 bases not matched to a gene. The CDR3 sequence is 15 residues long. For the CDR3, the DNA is TGTGCCAGTAACGGGGACAGGAGGGAGAACACTGAAGCTTTCTTT. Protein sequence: CASNGDRRENTEAFF.

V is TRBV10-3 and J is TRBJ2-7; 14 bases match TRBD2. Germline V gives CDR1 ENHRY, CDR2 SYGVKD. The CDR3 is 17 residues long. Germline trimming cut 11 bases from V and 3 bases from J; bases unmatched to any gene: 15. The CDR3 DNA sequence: TGTGCCGCCAGGACCGGGACTAGCGGGGGCCCTCTCTACGAGCAGTACTTC. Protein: CAARTGTSGGPLYEQYF.

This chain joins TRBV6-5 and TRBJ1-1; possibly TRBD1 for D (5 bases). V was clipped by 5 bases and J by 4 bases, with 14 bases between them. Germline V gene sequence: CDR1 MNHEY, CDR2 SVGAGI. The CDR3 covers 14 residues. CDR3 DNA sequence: TGTGCCAGCAGTCCCATGGGGCCAGCCACTGAAGCTTTCTTT. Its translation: CASSPMGPATEAFF.